A selection of T cell receptor beta chains follows, all from one sample in a study of CD8 T cells in Susac syndrome. TCRdb independently ran MiXCR on the immunoSEQ multiplex PCR reads; one entry per CDR3 protein. Among roughly 200,000 distinct CDR3 sequences, 94% were seen once, and the ten largest hold 0.12%. The sequenced material came from CD4+ T cells from PBMCs. The receptors shown here come from a human donor with Susac syndrome. Each CDR3 is given with its conserved first and last residue. The order of the fields is V gene, CDR3 length, J gene, clone size, D gene, CDR3 DNA, CDR3 protein. The D gene is left open where the match is weak. Size is omitted from some rows. Given values are once, few, many or a class for expanded clones.

>TRBV2|11|TRBJ2-1|.|.
TGTGCCAGCAGGACTTTTAAGGACAGCTCATTC
CASRTFKDSSF
>TRBV25-1|14|TRBJ1-2|.|.
TGTGCCAGCAGTGCCTATACCTCGAGGGGGTCCAGGAGCTTC
CASSAYTSRGSRSF
>TRBV7-9|13|TRBJ1-1|.|.
TGTGCCAGCAGCCGCCCCGAGGGGAATGAAGCTTTCTTT
CASSRPEGNEAFF
>TRBV14|13|TRBJ1-6|.|.
TGTGCCAGCAGCCAACAGGGGAATTCACCCCTCCACTTT
CASSQQGNSPLHF
>TRBV6-5|17|TRBJ2-3|.|TRBD2
TGTGCCAGCAGTTACTCGCCCCTAGCGGCCAACACAGATACGCAGTATTTT
CASSYSPLAANTDTQYF
>TRBV5-6|13|TRBJ2-7|.|.
TGTGCCAGCAGCTTGTACAGGGACTACGAGCAGTACTTC
CASSLYRDYEQYF
>TRBV9|14|TRBJ2-3|.|.
TGTGCCAGCAGCGACGCCGCGTGGACAGATACGCAGTATTTT
CASSDAAWTDTQYF
>TRBV18|15|TRBJ1-4|.|.
TGTGCCAGCTCACCACCGGAGGGGCGAAACGAAAAACTGTTTTTT
CASSPPEGRNEKLFF
>TRBV15|15|TRBJ1-2|once|TRBD1
TGTGCCACCAGCAGAGATCATAAGGGGGCGGGTGGCTACACCTTC
CATSRDHKGAGGYTF
>TRBV19|15|TRBJ2-5|.|.
TGTGCCAGTAGCTCCAGGGGGGGGGCTGGGGTGACCCAGTACTTC
CASSSRGGAGVTQYF
>TRBV7-2|13|TRBJ2-7|once|TRBD1
TGTGCCAGCGAGGGACAGGACAACTACGAGCAGTACTTC
CASEGQDNYEQYF
>TRBV13|15|TRBJ1-3|.|.
TGTGCCAGCAGCAAAGACAGGTCCTCTGGAAACACCATATATTTT
CASSKDRSSGNTIYF
>TRBV20-1|12|TRBJ1-1|once|.
TGCAGTGCTAGAGGAGGGGAGACTGAAGCTTTCTTT
CSARGGETEAFF
>TRBV6-6|16|TRBJ1-4|.|.
TGTGCCAGCAGTTCCACTCGACAGGCAACTAATGAAAAACTGTTTTTT
CASSSTRQATNEKLFF
>TRBV7-2|16|TRBJ2-2|.|.
TGTGCCAGCACCCCGGACCAGGGGCGAACGGCCGGGGAGCTGTTTTTT
CASTPDQGRTAGELFF
>TRBV20-1|14|TRBJ1-5|.|TRBD1
TGCAGTGCTATGTTCCAGGGGGACAATCAGCCCCAGCATTTT
CSAMFQGDNQPQHF
>TRBV4-3|16|TRBJ2-3|once|.
TGCGCCAGCAGCCAAGAGGCTCATACTAGCACAGATACGCAGTATTTT
CASSQEAHTSTDTQYF
>TRBV5-1|14|TRBJ2-3|few|.
TGCGCCAGCAGCTTGGAGGGGGGCACAGATACGCAGTATTTT
CASSLEGGTDTQYF
>TRBV20-1|15|TRBJ2-7|.|.
TGCAGTGCCTATCCACGGTCCAGGAGCTCCTACGAGCAGTACTTC
CSAYPRSRSSYEQYF
>TRBV5-1|13|TRBJ2-3|.|.
TGCGCCAGCAGCTTGGATCCGGCTGATACGCAGTATTTT
CASSLDPADTQYF
>TRBV5-4|14|TRBJ2-4|once|.
TGTGCCAGCAGCTTGGCGCAGACAGAGAACATTCAGTACTTC
CASSLAQTENIQYF
>TRBV15|15|TRBJ1-5|.|.
TGTGCCACCAGCAGAGGGGAGGGGTCGAGTCAGCCCCAGCATTTT
CATSRGEGSSQPQHF
>TRBV30|16|TRBJ2-3|.|TRBD2
TGTGCCTGGAGTGTATTTAGCGGGGGGGCTTCAGATACGCAGTATTTT
CAWSVFSGGASDTQYF
>TRBV4-3|17|TRBJ2-3|once|.
TGCGCCAGCAGCCAAGAAATTTCTCCGGCCGGGAAGGATACGCAGTATTTT
CASSQEISPAGKDTQYF
>TRBV27|16|TRBJ2-5|.|TRBD2
TGTGCCAGCAGTCCTGGACTAGCGGGGGGGTATCAGACCCAGTACTTC
CASSPGLAGGYQTQYF
>TRBV25-1|16|TRBJ1-2|.|TRBD1
TGTGCCAGCAGTGGACGGACAGGTAGAGCTAACTATGGCTACACCTTC
CASSGRTGRANYGYTF
>TRBV7-9|14|TRBJ1-1|.|TRBD1
TGTGCCAGCAGCTCCGGGACAGGGGGGACTGAAGCTTTCTTT
CASSSGTGGTEAFF
>TRBV25-1|11|TRBJ1-1|.|.
TGTGCCAGCAGTGAATATAACGGGACACCCTTT
CASSEYNGTPF
>TRBV5-6|14|TRBJ1-6|.|.
TGTGCCAGCAGCTTGAGGGGACCCGCCGGGGCCCTCCACTTT
CASSLRGPAGALHF
>TRBV5-1|14|TRBJ1-1|.|.
TGCGCCAGCAGCTTGGAAAGGGGGGGCACTGAAGCTTTCTTT
CASSLERGGTEAFF
>TRBV25-1|15|TRBJ1-2|once|TRBD1
TGTGCCAGCAGTGGGTCAGGGGGCCGGGGCGATGGCTACACCTTC
CASSGSGGRGDGYTF
>TRBV30|16|TRBJ1-6|.|.
TGTGCCTGGAGTGTACGGCGAGGGATCAGTAATTCACCCCTCCACTTT
CAWSVRRGISNSPLHF
>TRBV5-4|16|TRBJ1-3|.|.
TGTGCCAGCAGCTTGGGGCAGGCCCTCGCTGGAAACACCATATATTTT
CASSLGQALAGNTIYF
>TRBV2|15|TRBJ1-6|.|TRBD1
TGTGCCAGCTGTCCAGGGGGCACCTATAATTCACCCCTCCACTTT
CASCPGGTYNSPLHF
>TRBV3-1|13|TRBJ2-7|.|.
TGTGCCAGCAGTCCTACCAGTCGCTACGAGCAGTACTTC
CASSPTSRYEQYF
>TRBV27|15|TRBJ2-5|once|.
TGTGCCAGCAGCCTGGGGGCTGGTCCGTGGGAGACCCAGTACTTC
CASSLGAGPWETQYF
>TRBV10-3|12|TRBJ2-2|.|.
TGTGCCATCAGGGGTGGAACCGGGGAGCTGTTTTTT
CAIRGGTGELFF
>TRBV12-3/TRBV12-4|14|TRBJ1-2|.|.
TGTGCCAGCAGTTCTAGCGGAAACCCCTATGGCTACACCTTC
CASSSSGNPYGYTF
>TRBV18|13|TRBJ2-3|.|.
TGTGCCAGCTCACCAGGTGTGGGAGGCACGCAGTATTTT
CASSPGVGGTQYF
>TRBV25-1|13|TRBJ1-1|.|.
TGTGCCAGCAGTTTTAGACAGAACACTGAAGCTTTCTTT
CASSFRQNTEAFF
>TRBV19|14|TRBJ2-1|.|TRBD2
TGTGCCAGTAGTATGGGGCGGGGGGCCAATGAGCAGTTCTTC
CASSMGRGANEQFF
>TRBV14|16|TRBJ2-3|.|.
TGTGCCAGCAGCCAAAAGGCTAGGACTAGCACAGATACGCAGTATTTT
CASSQKARTSTDTQYF
>TRBV3-1|16|TRBJ2-5|.|.
TGTGCCAGCAGCCAAGGGGTCCAACCCCCTGGAGAGACCCAGTACTTC
CASSQGVQPPGETQYF
>TRBV27|13|TRBJ1-2|.|.
TGTGCCAGCAGTATGGAGCCTAACTATGGCTACACCTTC
CASSMEPNYGYTF
>TRBV3-1|14|TRBJ2-5|.|.
TGTGCCAGCAGCCAAGATCACGGAGGGGAGACCCAGTACTTC
CASSQDHGGETQYF